This T cell receptor (beta chain) emerged from a study of cytomegalovirus exposure and HLA in healthy donors. Findings of the study overall: Excluded were some V segments that proved indistinguishable, including TRBV6-2 and TRBV6-3.

Despite likely unrecorded immune exposures, the donors were nominally healthy at the time of sampling. This clone showed up just a few times. Its target is not known. Primers for the PCR totalled 60 Vbeta and 13 Jbeta. Some clones are missing from TCRdb's copy, which holds only in-frame ones; the method was immunoSEQ multiplex PCR. The sample holds 150,000 to 200,000 clones, around 68% seen once. This CDR3 contains 15 residues. V lost 3 bases, J lost 0 bases, and 9 bases lay in between. Germline V CDR1 and CDR2: MRHNA, SNTAGT. This TCR was recovered from a man aged 35 to 55 in good health and CMV-seronegative. Material for sequencing was PBMCs. The V call is TRBV6-4, the J call TRBJ2-1, with D possibly being TRBD1 (6 bases). The CDR3 bases are TGTGCCAGCAGTGAGGGGACATACTCCTACAATGAGCAGTTCTTC. This gives the protein CASSEGTYSYNEQFF.